This record concerns one T cell receptor (beta chain) sequence. What it binds is not known. V lost 0 bases and J 10 bases, leaving 15 bases between the germline ends. The germline CDR1 and CDR2 sequences are LGHNA and YSLEER. This CDR3 contains 14 residues. This PCR relied on a set of 60 Vbeta primers and 13 Jbeta primers. Profiling relied on immunoSEQ multiplex PCR, and the TCRdb table lists in-frame clones only, not all of them. Of roughly 180,000 clones in the sample, more than 65% were seen once. The data were obtained in a study of cytomegalovirus exposure and HLA in healthy donors. Findings and limits, study-wide: Later, an analysis showed that TCR beta chains associated with HLA were more clonally expanded than others that were equally common.

This receptor was identified in a girl between 10 and 17 years old in good health and CMV-seropositive. The rearrangement uses TRBV4-3 and TRBJ1-1, with unresolved D. The sample taken for sequencing was PBMCs. CDR3 sequence (DNA): TGCGCCAGCAGCCAAGAAGCGGGCCTCCTGGGAGCTTTCTTT. Translated: CASSQEAGLLGAFF.